The 12 T cell receptor beta chains below were found in one sample sequenced in a study of T cell responses to AZD1222 COVID-19 vaccine. Sequencing was performed with immunoSEQ multiplex PCR; in TCRdb, only in-frame clones are kept and a portion is missing. The repertoire consists of about 150,000 clones, with about nine tenths occurring once and the leading ten covering about 3.5%. The specimen was peripheral blood, collected 28 days after the second AZD1222 dose. These receptors were obtained from an adult who received the AZD1222 COVID-19 vaccine.

This clone was picked up one time. The V gene is TRBV3-1 (or the pseudogene TRBV3-2), the J gene TRBJ2-5, with TRBD1 as a possible D gene (6 bases). Trimming cost V 1 base and J 4 bases, with 19 bases left between them. The CDR3 contains 17 residues. The germline CDR1 and CDR2 sequences are LGHDT and YNNKEL (reference sequence). Written as DNA, the CDR3 is TGTGCCAGCAGCCAAGTGGTCTCTCAGGGGATTAGAGAGACCCAGTACTTC. Its translation: CASSQVVSQGIRETQYF.

The chain has TRBV6-1 and TRBJ1-1, with D perhaps matching TRBD1 (5 bases). V shed 1 base and J shed 4 bases, with 10 bases lying between them. The germline V gene encodes CDR1 MNHNS and CDR2 SASEGT. The CDR3 has 14 residues. The CDR3 here is CASSEVQESTEAFF. The CDR3 coding sequence is TGTGCCAGCAGTGAAGTACAGGAGAGCACTGAAGCTTTCTTT.

The rearrangement links TRBV19 to TRBJ1-5, with TRBD1 identical over 10 bases. V was clipped by 8 bases and J by 1 base; unmatched bases: 8. The CDR3 contains 16 residues. CDR1 is LNHDA, CDR2 SQIVND, per germline (reference sequence). For the CDR3, the DNA is TGTGCCAGTGCCCGAGACAGGGGGCTAAGCAATCAGCCCCAGCATTTT. Protein product: CASARDRGLSNQPQHF.

As to this clone: The same CDR3 is also encoded by other DNA sequences in this sample. This chain joins TRBV7-2 and TRBJ2-7, with D hard to call. From germline, CDR1 is SGHTA and CDR2 FQGNSA. Trimming left V 5 bases short and J 0 bases short, with 5 bases between. The length of the CDR3 is 12 residues. The CDR3 spells CASSPRSYEQYF. The CDR3 nucleotides are TGTGCCAGCAGCCCCCGCTCCTACGAGCAGTACTTC.

This clone is a singleton in its sample. The rearrangement uses TRBV5-5 and TRBJ1-1, with D perhaps matching TRBD1 (5 bases). CDR3 length: 14 residues. V lost 0 bases to trimming and J lost 0 bases, with 6 bases between them. CDR1 and CDR2 from the germline V gene are SGHKS and YYEKEE (reference sequence). The CDR3 region is CASSLEGVNTEAFF. CDR3 coding DNA: TGTGCCAGCAGCTTGGAAGGGGTGAACACTGAAGCTTTCTTT.

The chain joins TRBV3-1 (or the pseudogene TRBV3-2) to TRBJ1-2; D not certain. This CDR3 region has 15 residues. Germline assignment: CDR1 LGHDT and CDR2 YNNKEL (reference sequence). Trimming left V 3 bases short and J 0 bases short, with 11 bases between. The CDR3 bases are TGTGCCAGCAGCCATGATGGGGTTACTAACTATGGCTACACCTTC. Encoded protein: CASSHDGVTNYGYTF.

CDR3 nucleotides: TGTGCCAGCAGTCGGACTATTTGGCAAACCGGGGAGCTGTTTTTT. This translates into CASSRTIWQTGELFF. The chain employs TRBV6-2 or TRBV6-3 and TRBJ2-2, with TRBD2 as a possible D gene (6 bases). The CDR3 totals 15 residues. The germline V and J ends were trimmed by 5 bases and 5 bases, with 15 bases remaining between them. CDR1 is MNHEY, CDR2 SVGEGT, per germline.

The chain is built from TRBV5-1 and TRBJ1-2; 7 nucleotides line up with TRBD1. CDR1 and CDR2 (germline): SGHRS, YFSETQ. The CDR3 is 15 residues long. V lost 0 bases and J lost 5; bases outside the gene matches: 7. CDR3 sequence reads: CASSLETGLPYGYTF. CDR3 DNA: TGCGCCAGCAGCTTGGAGACAGGGCTCCCTTATGGCTACACCTTC.

This clone was detected only a few times. The V gene is TRBV21-1, the J gene TRBJ1-5; the D call TRBD1 from the table was never checked on the DNA. TRBV21-1 has pseudogene status. CDR3 length equals 14 residues. The CDR3 spells CASTGTGVNQPQHF. The CDR3 region has the DNA TGTGCCAGCACCGGGACAGGGGTCAATCAGCCCCAGCATTTT.

The V gene is TRBV19, the J gene TRBJ1-5; no reliable D call. Germline CDR1 reads LNHDA; CDR2 reads SQIVND (reference sequence). CDR3 length: 15 amino acids. V lost 2 bases to trimming and J lost 0 bases, with 8 bases between them. In DNA, the CDR3 is TGTGCCAGTAGTATAACAGTTTATAGCAATCAGCCCCAGCATTTT. Its protein is CASSITVYSNQPQHF.

The rearrangement links TRBV5-6 to TRBJ1-1, with D perhaps matching TRBD1 (5 bases). V was trimmed by 3 bases and J by 4 bases, leaving 19 bases between them. The CDR3 has 16 amino acids. Per the germline V gene, CDR1 is SGHDT and CDR2 is YYEEEE. This chain's CDR3 is CASSSSTTPRGTEAFF. DNA of the CDR3: TGTGCCAGCAGCTCCTCGACAACCCCGAGGGGCACTGAAGCTTTCTTT.

This chain joins TRBV7-2 and TRBJ2-3; 11 bases line up with TRBD2. Germline CDR1 is SGHTA and CDR2 is FQGNSA. The CDR3 loop spans 16 amino acids. Germline trimming cut 3 bases from V and 2 bases from J; bases unmatched to any gene: 4. The CDR3 is CASSLRLAGTTDTQYF. For the CDR3, the DNA is TGTGCCAGCAGCTTGAGACTAGCGGGGACCACAGATACGCAGTATTTT.